The T cell receptor beta chain under discussion was sequenced for a study of PD-1 blockade in mismatch repair-deficient tumors. For the study at large: Enrolled 2013-2016, patients had progressing, pretreated mismatch repair-deficient cancers of 12 to 13 types.

Study-wide findings and caveats: Tumor-resident clones, often undetectable pretreatment in blood, expanded then contracted after pembrolizumab.

As for this clone: Its matching antigen is unknown.

A few pembrolizumab responders had their TCRs sequenced. Sequenced by immunoSEQ multiplex PCR; TCRdb stores in-frame clones only, minus some. The sample has approximately 50,000 clones; approximately 80% are singletons. V lost 6 bases and J 5 bases, leaving 8 bases between the germline ends. CDR3 length equals 12 residues. The V gene's germline CDR1 is MNHNY and CDR2 SVGAGI (reference sequence). The receptor comes from an adult with mismatch repair-deficient cancer. The sample in question was peripheral blood, obtained 4 weeks after starting pembrolizumab. V and J are TRBV6-6 and TRBJ2-1; D uncertain. This chain's CDR3 is CASSGRDNEQFF. DNA for the CDR3: TGTGCCAGCAGCGGCAGAGACAATGAGCAGTTCTTC.